Following are 27 T cell receptor beta chains from one sample sequenced in a study of radiotherapy plus CTLA-4 blockade in lung cancer. Libraries were prepared by immunoSEQ multiplex PCR; TCRdb keeps only in-frame clonotypes and omits some of them. This sample has 100,000 or so clones; approximately 78% occur once, and the top ten carry over 20%. The material sequenced was peripheral blood, taken from a patient treated with radiotherapy plus ipilimumab. These receptors all come from a human donor with non-small cell lung cancer that progressed on radiotherapy plus ipilimumab.

On this clone: Compared with germline, one end of the junction differs, possibly owing to a read error. This chain connects TRBV19 to TRBJ2-1; the D gene is possibly TRBD1 (5 bases). The length of the CDR3 is 11 residues. CDR1 and CDR2 from the germline V gene are LNHDA and SQIVND (reference sequence). CDR3 sequence (DNA): TGCGGGTCAGGGATTGACAATGAGCAGTTCTTC. Its protein is CGSGIDNEQFF.

The chain joins TRBV6-1 to TRBJ2-2; possibly TRBD1 or TRBD2 for D (5 bases each). The CDR3 loop spans 14 amino acids. The V and J ends lost 8 bases and 0 bases respectively, with 10 bases between them. CDR1 is MNHNS and CDR2 is SASEGT in the germline V gene. The CDR3 sequence is CASRRGPNTGELFF. The CDR3 DNA is TGTGCCAGCCGCCGGGGACCGAACACCGGGGAGCTGTTTTTT.

The CDR3 nucleotides read TGCGCCAGCCAGGGAGGGCCGGAGATGAACACTGAAGCTTTCTTT. Translation gives CASQGGPEMNTEAFF. The chain links TRBV23-1 to TRBJ1-1, with D possibly TRBD1 on 5 matching bases. TRBV23-1 is labeled an ORF, and its function is uncertain. The V end was cut by 8 bases, the J end by 0 bases, with 16 bases between. This CDR3 contains 15 residues.

CDR3 nucleotide sequence: TGTGCCAGCAGCTTAGGTCTAGGAGCGACGGGTGGCTACACCTTC. Its protein product is CASSLGLGATGGYTF. V and J are TRBV11-2 and TRBJ1-2; D gene unclear. Germline CDR1 SGHAT, CDR2 FQNNGV. This CDR3 is 15 amino acids long. With 1 base removed from V and 7 bases from J, the gap between germline ends came to 16 bases.

This rearrangement joins TRBV28 to TRBJ1-1; D ambiguous. Between the trimmed V and J ends, which lost 5 bases and 6 bases, there was a span of 13 bases. From germline, CDR1 is MDHEN and CDR2 SYDVKM. The CDR3 totals 13 residues. The CDR3 coding sequence is TGTGCCAGCAGTCCCGGTGACGCTGCTGAAGCTTTCTTT. It specifies CASSPGDAAEAFF.

The chain carries TRBV7-2 and TRBJ1-5, with D possibly matching TRBD1 (6 bases). This CDR3 comprises 15 residues. Per the germline V gene, CDR1 is SGHTA and CDR2 is FQGNSA. Trimming removed 1 base at V and 1 base at J, with 8 bases between. CDR3 coding DNA: TGTGCCAGCAGCTTAGGAGGGGGAAGCAATCAGCCCCAGCATTTT. Protein: CASSLGGGSNQPQHF.

The CDR3 bases are TGCGCCAGCAGCTTGGTGGTCAGCTATCTCACAGATACGCAGTATTTT. Residues: CASSLVVSYLTDTQYF. V usage is TRBV5-1 and J usage is TRBJ2-3, with unresolved D. With 0 bases removed from V and 2 bases from J, the gap between germline ends came to 13 bases. This CDR3 has 16 amino acids. CDR1 and CDR2 (germline): SGHRS, YFSETQ.

This clone was counted a few times. The J gene is TRBJ2-1, the V gene TRBV9; tentative D call: TRBD1 (5 bases). The CDR3 is 12 residues long. Trimming removed 0 bases from V and 9 bases from J, with 7 bases in between. CDR1 is SGDLS, CDR2 YYNGEE, per germline. The CDR3 DNA follows: TGTGCCAGCAGCGTAGGTGACAGTGAGCAGTTCTTC. Its protein product is CASSVGDSEQFF.

The chain recombines TRBV15 with TRBJ2-7; the match to TRBD2 covers 8 bases. Germline V CDR1 and CDR2: LNHNV, YYDKDF (reference sequence). The CDR3 extends over 16 amino acids. The J segment lost 3 bases and the V segment lost 3 bases, leaving 10 bases of the junction unmatched. CDR3 sequence (DNA): TGTGCCACCAGCAGTCGGAAGCGGGAGAGTCTCTACGAGCAGTACTTC. This sequence encodes CATSSRKRESLYEQYF.

V and J are TRBV6-6 and TRBJ1-5, with D unresolved. Germline loops: CDR1 MNHNY, CDR2 SVGAGI (reference sequence). The CDR3 runs 16 residues. Trimming shortened V by 8 bases and J by 2 bases, and 19 bases separated the two germline ends. CDR3 protein: CASGFYRNDGNQPQHF. In DNA, the CDR3 is TGTGCCAGCGGATTTTATAGGAACGACGGCAATCAGCCCCAGCATTTT.

This clone has a single count. J is TRBJ2-7 and V is TRBV11-2; D perhaps matches TRBD1 (6 bases). Trimming shortened V by 3 bases and J by 6 bases, and 12 bases separated the two germline ends. Per germline, CDR1 SGHAT and CDR2 FQNNGV. There are 13 residues in the CDR3. This CDR3 is CASSFLLTGEQYV. In DNA, the CDR3 is TGTGCCAGCAGCTTTCTTTTGACAGGCGAGCAGTACGTC.

The rearrangement uses TRBV7-9 and TRBJ2-3; perhaps TRBD2 as D (5 bases). Germline assignment: CDR1 SEHNR and CDR2 FQNEAQ (reference sequence). V was shortened by 4 bases and J by 1 base, with 6 bases between the two germline ends. This CDR3 spans 13 amino acids. CDR3 DNA sequence: TGTGCCAGCAGCTATAGCGGCACAGATACGCAGTATTTT. Amino acids: CASSYSGTDTQYF.

The chain has TRBV10-2 and TRBJ1-1; D gene uncertain. The CDR3 totals 15 residues. Germline V gene sequence: CDR1 WSHSY, CDR2 SAAADI. The V and J ends lost 3 bases and 0 bases respectively, with 11 bases between them. CDR3 DNA: TGCGCCAGCAGTGACTGGGTCCGTATGAACACTGAAGCTTTCTTT. Translation gives CASSDWVRMNTEAFF.

In DNA form, the CDR3 reads TGTGCCAGCAGCCCTCAAACGGGGGGATGGGCTTTCTTT. It is translated as CASSPQTGGWAFF. The chain employs TRBV7-9 and TRBJ1-1; TRBD1 is a possible D gene (5 bases). The CDR3 has 13 amino acids. In germline, CDR1 is SEHNR, CDR2 FQNEAQ (reference sequence). Trimming removed 5 bases from V and 11 bases from J, with 18 bases in between.

This clone was detected only a few times. V and J are TRBV6-6 and TRBJ2-5; D may be TRBD1 (7 bases). The CDR3 consists of 14 residues. Trimming shortened V by 7 bases and J by 3 bases, and 15 bases separated the two germline ends. Germline lookup yields CDR1 MNHNY and CDR2 SVGAGI (reference sequence). CDR3 DNA sequence: TGTGCCAGCAATCTCAGGGGGGTTGAAGAGACCCAGTACTTC. It specifies CASNLRGVEETQYF.

As DNA, the CDR3 is TGCGCCAGCAGCCAAGACGTGCTCGGGTCCCTACAGAATGAGCAGTTCTTC. Its protein product is CASSQDVLGSLQNEQFF. The chain is built from TRBV4-1 and TRBJ2-1; D unresolved. The CDR3 extends over 17 amino acids. Germline CDR1 is MGHRA and CDR2 is YSYEKL. Trimming removed 0 bases from V and 7 bases from J, with 19 bases in between.

The chain recombines TRBV7-6 with TRBJ2-1; D not certain. Trimming removed 1 base from V and 8 bases from J, with 9 bases in between. The CDR3 is 13 residues long. Per germline, CDR1 SGHVS and CDR2 FNYEAQ. The CDR3: CASSLVVGDEQFF. The CDR3 bases are TGTGCCAGCAGCTTAGTGGTCGGAGATGAGCAGTTCTTC.

The gene calls are TRBV5-1 and TRBJ2-1; 9 positions agree with TRBD2. V was clipped by 1 base and J by 5 bases; unmatched bases: 10. This CDR3 comprises 17 residues. Per the germline V gene, CDR1 is SGHRS and CDR2 is YFSETQ. The CDR3 DNA reads TGCGCCAGCAGCTTGTATGTAGCGGGAGTCGGAAACAATGAGCAGTTCTTC. This gives the protein CASSLYVAGVGNNEQFF.

This chain joins TRBV6-1 and TRBJ2-7, with 8 bases that match TRBD2. With V trimmed by 5 bases and J by 5 bases, 8 bases remained unmatched. CDR1 is MNHNS and CDR2 is SASEGT in the germline V gene. The CDR3 extends over 14 amino acids. Here the CDR3 DNA reads TGTGCCAGCAGTTTACGGGAGGGCCGTAACGAGCAGTACGTC. Amino acid sequence: CASSLREGRNEQYV.

This chain uses TRBV21-1 with TRBJ1-4. TRBV21-1 is a pseudogene locus. This CDR3 comprises 17 residues. The DNA for the CDR3 is TGTGCCAGCAGCGACCGACAGGCTATGGAGGGCAATGAAAAACTGTTTTTT. It yields the protein CASSDRQAMEGNEKLFF.

This chain joins TRBV18 and TRBJ2-5; tentatively, D is TRBD2 (5 bases). V lost 3 bases to trimming and J lost 11 bases, with 16 bases between them. CDR3 size: 13 residues. Germline CDR1 reads KGHSH; CDR2 reads LQKENI. CDR3 nucleotides: TGTGCCAGCTCACCGCCCCTCGGGAATGAGCAGTACTTC. Its translation is CASSPPLGNEQYF. Filled out from reference TRBV18 and TRBJ2-5, the complete variable domain reads NAGVMQNPRHLVRRRGQEARLRCSPMKGHSHVYWYRQLPEEGLKFMVYLQKENIIDESGMPKERFSAEFPKEGPSILRIQQVVRGDSAAYFCASSPPLGNEQYFGPGTRLLVL.

The chain combines TRBV11-2 with TRBJ1-2; TRBD1 might be the D (5 bases). Trimming pared 3 bases from V and 6 bases from J, leaving 14 bases between. The CDR3 has 14 amino acids. Germline lookup yields CDR1 SGHAT and CDR2 FQNNGV. CDR3: CASSFSPGTDGYTF. The CDR3 nucleotides read TGTGCCAGCAGCTTCTCTCCCGGGACTGATGGCTACACCTTC.

The chain couples TRBV25-1 to TRBJ2-3; 8 bases align to TRBD2. This CDR3 is 15 amino acids long. Germline assignment: CDR1 MGHDK and CDR2 SYGVNS. Losses at the gene ends were 8 bases for V and 4 bases for J; bases not matched to a gene: 11. For the CDR3, the DNA is TGTGCCAGCTGCAATACAGCGGGAGTGTCAGATACGCAGTATTTT. Translated, it gives CASCNTAGVSDTQYF.

The CDR3 protein is CASGERGDNEQFF. The CDR3 nucleotides read TGTGCTAGTGGAGAGCGGGGGGACAATGAGCAGTTCTTC. The V and J genes are TRBV12-5 and TRBJ2-1; 9 nucleotides match TRBD2. The CDR3 has 13 residues. Germline CDR1 and CDR2: LGHNT and FRNRAP. The V segment lost 6 bases and the J segment 5 bases; nucleotides outside the gene matches: 2. The whole variable domain, filled in from reference TRBV12-5 and TRBJ2-1, reads DARVTQTPRHKVTEMGQEVTMRCQPILGHNTVFWYRQTMMQGLELLAYFRNRAPLDDSGMPKDRFSAEMPDATLATLKIQPSEPRDSAVYFCASGERGDNEQFFGPGTRLTVL.

The J gene is TRBJ2-7, the V gene TRBV27, with TRBD1 matching over 7 bases. CDR1 and CDR2 (germline): MNHEY, SMNVEV (reference sequence). V shed 6 bases, J shed 2 bases, and the junction held 10 bases outside the gene matches. The CDR3 is 15 amino acids. The CDR3 DNA sequence: TGTGCCAGCAGACAAACAGGGGCCGCTCCCTACGAGCAGTACGTC. It encodes CASRQTGAAPYEQYV.

This chain connects TRBV11-3 to TRBJ1-5; D call uncertain. CDR1 and CDR2 (germline): SGHNT, YENEEA. Deletions cut 7 bases from V and 4 bases from J, with 17 bases between. The CDR3 totals 15 residues. CDR3 protein: CASIGGQDRNQPQHF. CDR3 sequence (DNA): TGTGCCAGCATCGGCGGGCAAGACCGTAATCAGCCCCAGCATTTT.

The rearrangement joins TRBV27 to TRBJ2-3; 7 bases map to TRBD2. Germline V gives CDR1 MNHEY, CDR2 SMNVEV (reference sequence). Losses at the gene ends were 6 bases for V and 6 bases for J; bases not matched to a gene: 9. There are 14 residues in the CDR3. CDR3 region: CASRRLAPSDTQYF. The CDR3 bases are TGTGCCAGCAGGAGACTAGCCCCGTCGGATACGCAGTATTTT.